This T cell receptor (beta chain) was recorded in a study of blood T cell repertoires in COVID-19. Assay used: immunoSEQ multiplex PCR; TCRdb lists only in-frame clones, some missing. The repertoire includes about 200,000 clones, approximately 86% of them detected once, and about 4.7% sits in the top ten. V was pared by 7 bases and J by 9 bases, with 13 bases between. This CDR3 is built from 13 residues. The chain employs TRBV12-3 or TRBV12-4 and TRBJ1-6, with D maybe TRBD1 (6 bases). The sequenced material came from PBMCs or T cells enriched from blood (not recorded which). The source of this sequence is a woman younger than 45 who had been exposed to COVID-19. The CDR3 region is CASNRDVGSPLHF. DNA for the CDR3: TGTGCCAGCAACAGGGATGTAGGTTCACCCCTCCACTTT.